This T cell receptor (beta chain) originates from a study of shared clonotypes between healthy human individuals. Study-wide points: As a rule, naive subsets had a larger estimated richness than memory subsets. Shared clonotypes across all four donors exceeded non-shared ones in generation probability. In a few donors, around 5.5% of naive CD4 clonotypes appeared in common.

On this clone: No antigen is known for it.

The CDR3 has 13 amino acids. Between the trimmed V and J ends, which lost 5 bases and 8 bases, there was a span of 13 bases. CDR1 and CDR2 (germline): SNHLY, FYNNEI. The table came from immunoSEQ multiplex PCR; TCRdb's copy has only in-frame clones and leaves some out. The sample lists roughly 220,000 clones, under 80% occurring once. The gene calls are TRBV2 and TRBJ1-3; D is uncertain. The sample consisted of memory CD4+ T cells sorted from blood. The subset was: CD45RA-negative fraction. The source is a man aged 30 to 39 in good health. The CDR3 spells CASSRSPWDTIYF. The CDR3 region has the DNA TGTGCCAGCAGTCGTTCCCCCTGGGACACCATATATTTT.